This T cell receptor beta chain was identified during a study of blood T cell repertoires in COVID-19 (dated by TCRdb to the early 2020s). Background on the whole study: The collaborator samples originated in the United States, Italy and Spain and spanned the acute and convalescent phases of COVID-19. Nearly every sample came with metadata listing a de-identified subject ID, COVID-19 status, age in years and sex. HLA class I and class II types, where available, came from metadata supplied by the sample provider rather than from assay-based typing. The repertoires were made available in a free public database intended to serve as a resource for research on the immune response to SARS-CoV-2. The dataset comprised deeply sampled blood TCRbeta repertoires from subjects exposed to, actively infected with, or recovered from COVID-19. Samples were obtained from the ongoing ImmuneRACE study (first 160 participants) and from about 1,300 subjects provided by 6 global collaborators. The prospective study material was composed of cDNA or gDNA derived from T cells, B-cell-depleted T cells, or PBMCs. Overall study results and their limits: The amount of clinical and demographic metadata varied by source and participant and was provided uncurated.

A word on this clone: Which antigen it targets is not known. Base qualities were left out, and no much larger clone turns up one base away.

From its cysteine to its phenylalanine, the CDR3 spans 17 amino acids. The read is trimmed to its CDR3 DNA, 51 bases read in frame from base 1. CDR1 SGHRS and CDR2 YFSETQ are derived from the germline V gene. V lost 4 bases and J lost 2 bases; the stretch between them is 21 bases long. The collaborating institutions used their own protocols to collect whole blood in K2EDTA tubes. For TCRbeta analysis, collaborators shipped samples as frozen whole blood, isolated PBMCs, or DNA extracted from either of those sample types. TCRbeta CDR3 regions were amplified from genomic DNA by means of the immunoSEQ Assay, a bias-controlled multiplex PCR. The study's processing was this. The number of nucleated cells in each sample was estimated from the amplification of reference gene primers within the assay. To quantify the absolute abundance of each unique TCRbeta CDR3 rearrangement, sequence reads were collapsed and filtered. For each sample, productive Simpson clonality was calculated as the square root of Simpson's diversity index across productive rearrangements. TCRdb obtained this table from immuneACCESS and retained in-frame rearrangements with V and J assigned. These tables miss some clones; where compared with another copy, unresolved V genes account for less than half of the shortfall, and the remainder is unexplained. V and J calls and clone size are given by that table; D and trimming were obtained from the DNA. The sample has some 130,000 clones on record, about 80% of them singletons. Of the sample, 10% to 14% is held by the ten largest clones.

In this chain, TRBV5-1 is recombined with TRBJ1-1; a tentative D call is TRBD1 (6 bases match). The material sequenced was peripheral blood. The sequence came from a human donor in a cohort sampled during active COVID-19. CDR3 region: CASSRGGGPPGNTEAFF. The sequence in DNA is TGCGCCAGCAGCAGGGGGGGAGGGCCCCCAGGCAACACTGAAGCTTTCTTT.